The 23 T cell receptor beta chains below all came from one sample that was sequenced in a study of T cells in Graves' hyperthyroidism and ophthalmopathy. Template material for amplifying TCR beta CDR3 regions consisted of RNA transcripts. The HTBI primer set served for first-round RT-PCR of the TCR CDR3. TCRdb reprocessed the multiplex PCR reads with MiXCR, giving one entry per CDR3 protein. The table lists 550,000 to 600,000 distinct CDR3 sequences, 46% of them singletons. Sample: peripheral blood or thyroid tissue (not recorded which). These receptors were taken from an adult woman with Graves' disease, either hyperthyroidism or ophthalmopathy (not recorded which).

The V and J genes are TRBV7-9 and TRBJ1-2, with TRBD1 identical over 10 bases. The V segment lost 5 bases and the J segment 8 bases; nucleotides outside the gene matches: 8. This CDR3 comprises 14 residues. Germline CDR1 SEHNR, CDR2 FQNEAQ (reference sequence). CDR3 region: CASSARQGALGYTF. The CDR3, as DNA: TGTGCCAGCAGCGCCCGACAGGGGGCATTAGGCTACACCTTC.

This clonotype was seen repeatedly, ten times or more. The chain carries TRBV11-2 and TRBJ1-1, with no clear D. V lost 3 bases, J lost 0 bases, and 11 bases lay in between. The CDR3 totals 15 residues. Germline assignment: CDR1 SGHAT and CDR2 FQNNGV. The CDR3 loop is CASSFPPPMNTEAFF. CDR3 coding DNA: TGTGCCAGCAGCTTTCCCCCGCCGATGAACACTGAAGCTTTCTTT.

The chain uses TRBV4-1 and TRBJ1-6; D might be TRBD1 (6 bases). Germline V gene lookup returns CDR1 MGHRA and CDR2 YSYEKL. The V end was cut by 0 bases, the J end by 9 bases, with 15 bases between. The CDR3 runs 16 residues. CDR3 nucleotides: TGCGCCAGCAGCCAAGATCAAGGCAGGGGCAGTTCACCCCTCCACTTT. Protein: CASSQDQGRGSSPLHF.

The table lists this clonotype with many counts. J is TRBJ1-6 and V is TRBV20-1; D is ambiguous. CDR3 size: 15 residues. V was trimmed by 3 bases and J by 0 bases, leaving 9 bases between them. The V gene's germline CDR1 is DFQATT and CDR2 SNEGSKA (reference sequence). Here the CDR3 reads CSARAESSYNSPLHF. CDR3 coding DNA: TGCAGTGCTAGGGCGGAAAGCTCCTATAATTCACCCCTCCACTTT.

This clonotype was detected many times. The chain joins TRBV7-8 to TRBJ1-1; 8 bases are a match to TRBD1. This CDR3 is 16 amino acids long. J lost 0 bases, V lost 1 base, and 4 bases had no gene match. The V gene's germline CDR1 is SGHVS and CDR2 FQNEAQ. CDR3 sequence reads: CASSLGTGHLNTEAFF. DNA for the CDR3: TGTGCCAGCAGCTTAGGGACAGGGCATTTGAACACTGAAGCTTTCTTT. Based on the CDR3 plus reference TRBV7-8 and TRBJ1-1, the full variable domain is GAGVSQSPRYKVAKRGQDVALRCDPISGHVSLFWYQQALGQGPEFLTYFQNEAQLDKSGLPSDRFFAERPEGSVSTLKIQRTQQEDSAVYLCASSLGTGHLNTEAFFGQGTRLTVV.

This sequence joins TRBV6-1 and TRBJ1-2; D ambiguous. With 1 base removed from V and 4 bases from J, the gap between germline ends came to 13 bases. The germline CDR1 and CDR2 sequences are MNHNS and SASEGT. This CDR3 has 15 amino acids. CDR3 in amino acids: CASSEELRQAYGYTF. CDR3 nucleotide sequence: TGTGCCAGCAGTGAAGAGTTGAGGCAAGCCTATGGCTACACCTTC.

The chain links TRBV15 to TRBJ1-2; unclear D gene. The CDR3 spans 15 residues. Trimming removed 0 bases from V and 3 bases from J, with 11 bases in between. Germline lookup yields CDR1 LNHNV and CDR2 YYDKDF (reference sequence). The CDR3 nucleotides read TGTGCCACCAGCAGAGATCTTGGGGATTACTATGGCTACACCTTC. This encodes CATSRDLGDYYGYTF.

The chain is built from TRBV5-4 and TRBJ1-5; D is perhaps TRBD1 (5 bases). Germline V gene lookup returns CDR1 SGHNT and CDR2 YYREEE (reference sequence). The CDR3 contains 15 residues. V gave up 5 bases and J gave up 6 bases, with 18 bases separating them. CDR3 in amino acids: CASSSEGLGSQPQHF. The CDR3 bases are TGTGCCAGCAGTAGCGAGGGGTTGGGTAGTCAGCCCCAGCATTTT.

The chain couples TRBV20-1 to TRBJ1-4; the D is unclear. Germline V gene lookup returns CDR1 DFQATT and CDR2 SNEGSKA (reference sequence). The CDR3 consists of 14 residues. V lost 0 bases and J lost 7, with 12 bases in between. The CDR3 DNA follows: TGCAGTGCTAGAGATGGGCGACGGAGTGAAAAACTGTTTTTT. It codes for CSARDGRRSEKLFF.

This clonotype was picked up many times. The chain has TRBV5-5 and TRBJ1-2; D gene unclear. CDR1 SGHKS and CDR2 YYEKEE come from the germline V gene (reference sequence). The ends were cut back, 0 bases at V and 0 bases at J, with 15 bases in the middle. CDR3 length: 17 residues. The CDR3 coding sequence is TGTGCCAGCAGCTTGGCGTTGATCGGAACAGCTAACTATGGCTACACCTTC. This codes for CASSLALIGTANYGYTF. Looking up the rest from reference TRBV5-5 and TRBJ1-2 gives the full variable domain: DAGVTQSPTHLIKTRGQQVTLRCSPISGHKSVSWYQQVLGQGPQFIFQYYEKEERGRGNFPDRFSARQFPNYSSELNVNALLLGDSALYLCASSLALIGTANYGYTFGSGTRLTVV.

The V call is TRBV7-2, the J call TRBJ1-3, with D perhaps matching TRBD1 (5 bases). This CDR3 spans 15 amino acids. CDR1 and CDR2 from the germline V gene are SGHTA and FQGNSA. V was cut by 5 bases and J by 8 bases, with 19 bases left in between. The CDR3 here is CASSRMGGGLHTIYF. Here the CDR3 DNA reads TGTGCCAGCAGCCGCATGGGGGGGGGGTTACACACCATATATTTT. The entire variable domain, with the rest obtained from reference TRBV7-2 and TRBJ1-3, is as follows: GAGVSQSPSNKVTEKGKDVELRCDPISGHTALYWYRQSLGQGLEFLIYFQGNSAPDKSGLPSDRFSAERTGGSVSTLTIQRTQQEDSAVYLCASSRMGGGLHTIYFGEGSWLTVV.

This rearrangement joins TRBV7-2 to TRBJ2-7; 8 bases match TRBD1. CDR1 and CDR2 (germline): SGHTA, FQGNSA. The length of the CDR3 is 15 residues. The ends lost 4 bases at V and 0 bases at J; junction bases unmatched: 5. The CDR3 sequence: CASSSRQGPSYEQYF. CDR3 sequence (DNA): TGTGCCAGCAGCTCTCGACAGGGGCCCTCCTACGAGCAGTACTTC.

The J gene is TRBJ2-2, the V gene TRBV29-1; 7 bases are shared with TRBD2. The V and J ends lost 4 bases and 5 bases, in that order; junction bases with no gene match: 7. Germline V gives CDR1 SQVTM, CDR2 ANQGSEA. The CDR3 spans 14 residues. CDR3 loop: CSVGAWGGTGELFF. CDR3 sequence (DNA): TGCAGCGTTGGGGCCTGGGGGGGTACCGGGGAGCTGTTTTTT.

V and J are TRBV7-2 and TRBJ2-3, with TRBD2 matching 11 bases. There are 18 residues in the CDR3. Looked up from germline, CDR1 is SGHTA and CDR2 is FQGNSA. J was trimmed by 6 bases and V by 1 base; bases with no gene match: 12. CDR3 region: CASSLGSSSGRAMDTQYF. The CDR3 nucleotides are TGTGCCAGCAGCTTAGGCAGTAGTAGCGGGAGGGCCATGGATACGCAGTATTTT.

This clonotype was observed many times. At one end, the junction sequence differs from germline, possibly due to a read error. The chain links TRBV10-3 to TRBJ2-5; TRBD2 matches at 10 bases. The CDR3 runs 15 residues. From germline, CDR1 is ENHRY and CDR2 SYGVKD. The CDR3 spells CASSGASGSQETQYF. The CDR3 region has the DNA TGTGCCAGCAGTGGAGCTAGCGGGAGCCAAGAGACCCAGTACTTC.

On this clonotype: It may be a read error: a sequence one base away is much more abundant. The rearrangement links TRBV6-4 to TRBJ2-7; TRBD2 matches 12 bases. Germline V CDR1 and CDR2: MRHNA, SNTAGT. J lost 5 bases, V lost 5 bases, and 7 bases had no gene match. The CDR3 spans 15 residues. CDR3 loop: CASSRLAGENHEQYF. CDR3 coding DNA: TGTGCCAGCAGTAGACTAGCGGGAGAAAACCACGAGCAGTACTTC.

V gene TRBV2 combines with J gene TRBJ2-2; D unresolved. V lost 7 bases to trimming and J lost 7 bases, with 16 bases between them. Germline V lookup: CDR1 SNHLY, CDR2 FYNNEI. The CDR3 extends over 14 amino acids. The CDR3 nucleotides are TGTGCCAGCACCCGCTCCGAGGTTGGCGGGGAGCTGTTTTTT. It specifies CASTRSEVGGELFF.

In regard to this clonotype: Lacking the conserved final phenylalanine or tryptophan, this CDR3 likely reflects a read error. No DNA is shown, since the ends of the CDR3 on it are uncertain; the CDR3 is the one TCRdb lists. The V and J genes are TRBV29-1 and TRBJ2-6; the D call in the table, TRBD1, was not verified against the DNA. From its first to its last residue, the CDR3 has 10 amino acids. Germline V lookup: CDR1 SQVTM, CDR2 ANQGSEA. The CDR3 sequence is CSILPGQGAV.

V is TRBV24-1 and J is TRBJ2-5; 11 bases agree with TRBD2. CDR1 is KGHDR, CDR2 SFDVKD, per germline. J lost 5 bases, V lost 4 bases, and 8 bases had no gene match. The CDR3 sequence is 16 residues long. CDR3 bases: TGTGCCACCAGTGACCTGACTAGCGGGATCACGGAGACCCAGTACTTC. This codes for CATSDLTSGITETQYF.

This CDR3 reads CASSLGTVGSGNTIYF. The CDR3 nucleotides are TGTGCCAGCAGCTTAGGAACAGTAGGATCTGGAAACACCATATATTTT. The chain couples TRBV11-2 to TRBJ1-3, with D unresolved. CDR1 and CDR2 (germline): SGHAT, FQNNGV. The CDR3 loop spans 16 amino acids. V lost 1 base and J 1 base, leaving 11 bases between the germline ends.

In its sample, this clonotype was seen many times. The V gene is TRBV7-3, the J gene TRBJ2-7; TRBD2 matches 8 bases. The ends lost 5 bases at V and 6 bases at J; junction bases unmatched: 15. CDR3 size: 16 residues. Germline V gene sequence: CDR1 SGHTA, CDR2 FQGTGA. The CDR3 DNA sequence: TGTGCCAGCAGCCCCCGGGGGGGGGACTATTTCGGCGAGCAGTACTTC. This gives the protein CASSPRGGDYFGEQYF.

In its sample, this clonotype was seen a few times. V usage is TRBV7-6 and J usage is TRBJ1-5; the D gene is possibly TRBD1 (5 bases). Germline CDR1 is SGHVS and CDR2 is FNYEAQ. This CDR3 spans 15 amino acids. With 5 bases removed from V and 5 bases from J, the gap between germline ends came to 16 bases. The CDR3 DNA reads TGTGCCAGCAGCGGCTCAGGGAATCGGGATCAGCCCCAGCATTTT. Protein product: CASSGSGNRDQPQHF.

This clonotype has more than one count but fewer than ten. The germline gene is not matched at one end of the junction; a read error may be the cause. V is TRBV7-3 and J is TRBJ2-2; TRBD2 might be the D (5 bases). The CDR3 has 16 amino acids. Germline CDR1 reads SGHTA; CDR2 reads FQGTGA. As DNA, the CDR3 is TGTGCCAGCAGCTTAGGGAGTGGTCCGAACACTGGGGAGCTGTTTTTT. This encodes CASSLGSGPNTGELFF.